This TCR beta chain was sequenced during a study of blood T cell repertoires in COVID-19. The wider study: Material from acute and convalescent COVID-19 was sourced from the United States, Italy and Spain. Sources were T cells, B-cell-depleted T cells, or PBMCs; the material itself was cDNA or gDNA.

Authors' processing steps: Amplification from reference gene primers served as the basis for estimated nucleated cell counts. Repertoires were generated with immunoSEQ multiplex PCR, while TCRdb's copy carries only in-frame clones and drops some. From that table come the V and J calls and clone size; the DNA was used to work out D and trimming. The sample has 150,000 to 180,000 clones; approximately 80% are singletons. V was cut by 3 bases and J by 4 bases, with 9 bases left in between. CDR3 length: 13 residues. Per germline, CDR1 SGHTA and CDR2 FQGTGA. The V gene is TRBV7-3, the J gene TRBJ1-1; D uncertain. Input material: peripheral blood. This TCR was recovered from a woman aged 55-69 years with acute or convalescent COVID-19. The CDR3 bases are TGTGCCAGCAGCTTGGGAGGTCCCACTGAAGCTTTCTTT. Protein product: CASSLGGPTEAFF.